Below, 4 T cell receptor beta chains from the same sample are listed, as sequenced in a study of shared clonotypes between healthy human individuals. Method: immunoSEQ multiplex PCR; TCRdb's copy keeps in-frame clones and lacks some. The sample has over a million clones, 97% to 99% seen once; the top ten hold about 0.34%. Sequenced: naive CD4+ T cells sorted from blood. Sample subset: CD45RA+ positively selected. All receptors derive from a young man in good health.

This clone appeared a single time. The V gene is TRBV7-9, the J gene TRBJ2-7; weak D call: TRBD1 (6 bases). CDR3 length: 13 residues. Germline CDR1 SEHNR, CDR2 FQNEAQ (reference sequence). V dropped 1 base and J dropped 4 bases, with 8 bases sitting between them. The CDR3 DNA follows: TGTGCCAGCAGCTTAGTTACAGGGTACGAGCAGTACTTC. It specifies CASSLVTGYEQYF.

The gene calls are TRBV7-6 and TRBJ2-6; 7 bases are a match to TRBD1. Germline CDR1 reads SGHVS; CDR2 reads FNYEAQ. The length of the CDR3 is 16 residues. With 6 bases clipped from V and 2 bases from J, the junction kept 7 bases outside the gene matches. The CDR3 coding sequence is TGTGCCAGCAGTTTACTTCAGGGGGCTGGGGCCAACGTCCTGACTTTC. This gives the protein CASSLLQGAGANVLTF. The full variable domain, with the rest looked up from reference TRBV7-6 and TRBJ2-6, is GAGVSQSPRYKVTKRGQDVALRCDPISGHVSLYWYRQALGQGPEFLTYFNYEAQQDKSGLPNDRFSAERPEGSISTLTIQRTEQRDSAMYRCASSLLQGAGANVLTFGAGSRLTVL.

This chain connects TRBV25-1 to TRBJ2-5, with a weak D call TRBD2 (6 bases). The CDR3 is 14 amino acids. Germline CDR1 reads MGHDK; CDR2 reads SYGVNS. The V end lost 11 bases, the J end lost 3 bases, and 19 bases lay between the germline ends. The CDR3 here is CALKGGALEETQYF. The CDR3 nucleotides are TGTGCCCTAAAGGGAGGAGCGTTGGAAGAGACCCAGTACTTC.

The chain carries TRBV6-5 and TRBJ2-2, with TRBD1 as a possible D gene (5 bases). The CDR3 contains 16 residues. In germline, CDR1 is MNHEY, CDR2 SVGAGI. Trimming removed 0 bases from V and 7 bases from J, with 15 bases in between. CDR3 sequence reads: CASSYSQGRYSGELFF. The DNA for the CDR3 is TGTGCCAGCAGTTACTCGCAGGGCCGATACAGCGGGGAGCTGTTTTTT.